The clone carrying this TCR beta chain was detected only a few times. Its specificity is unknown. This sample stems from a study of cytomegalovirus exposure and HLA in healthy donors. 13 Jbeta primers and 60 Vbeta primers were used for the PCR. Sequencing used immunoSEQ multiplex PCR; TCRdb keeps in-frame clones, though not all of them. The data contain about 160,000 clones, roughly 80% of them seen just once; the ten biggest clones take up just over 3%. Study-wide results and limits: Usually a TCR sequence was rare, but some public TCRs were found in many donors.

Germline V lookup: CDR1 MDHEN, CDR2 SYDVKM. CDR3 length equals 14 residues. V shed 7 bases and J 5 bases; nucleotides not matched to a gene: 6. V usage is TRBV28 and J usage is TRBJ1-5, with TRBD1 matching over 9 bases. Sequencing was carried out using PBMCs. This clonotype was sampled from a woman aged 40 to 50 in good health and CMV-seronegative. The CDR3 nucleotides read TGTGCCAGCACCCCGGGACAGGGTCATCAGCCCCAGCATTTT. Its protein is CASTPGQGHQPQHF.